A single sample is the source of the 32 T cell receptor beta chains below, sequenced in a study of cytomegalovirus exposure and HLA in healthy donors. A multiplex PCR was run with 60 Vbeta primers and 13 Jbeta primers. This table comes from immunoSEQ multiplex PCR, and its TCRdb copy is limited to in-frame clones, with some not included. The sample lists more than 150,000 clones; about 80% were seen once. Sample: PBMCs. The receptors stem from a man between 18 and 29 years old in good health and CMV-seronegative.

V gene TRBV7-2 combines with J gene TRBJ1-5; weak D call: TRBD1 (6 bases). Germline CDR1 is SGHTA and CDR2 is FQGNSA. With 4 bases removed from V and 3 bases from J, the gap between germline ends came to 13 bases. The CDR3 covers 15 residues. The CDR3 DNA follows: TGTGCCAGCAGCTCCAGACAGGTACCCAATCAGCCCCAGCATTTT. It translates to CASSSRQVPNQPQHF.

The rearrangement links TRBV25-1 to TRBJ2-1; weak D call: TRBD1 (5 bases). The CDR3 totals 16 residues. Germline V CDR1 and CDR2: MGHDK, SYGVNS. V shed 0 bases and J shed 7 bases, with 16 bases lying between them. DNA of the CDR3: TGTGCCAGCAGTGAATATTACAGGCAGGGCGGTAATGAGCAGTTCTTC. Translating it yields CASSEYYRQGGNEQFF.

This sequence joins TRBV13 and TRBJ2-7; 8 bases align to TRBD2. The CDR3 covers 17 residues. Germline assignment: CDR1 PRHDT and CDR2 FYEKMQ (reference sequence). With V trimmed by 2 bases and J by 3 bases, 12 bases remained unmatched. The DNA for the CDR3 is TGTGCCAGCAGCTTATCGGCCCAGGGACTAGGAGTCTACGAGCAGTACTTC. It yields the protein CASSLSAQGLGVYEQYF.

The genes are TRBV27 and TRBJ2-7; 7 nucleotides agree with TRBD2. The V gene end was trimmed by 1 base and the J gene end by 7 bases; junction bases not matched to a gene: 7. The CDR3 consists of 14 residues. Germline values: CDR1 MNHEY, CDR2 SMNVEV (reference sequence). DNA of the CDR3: TGTGCCAGCAGTTTATTTGCGGGAGTAGGAGAGCAGTACTTC. Its protein is CASSLFAGVGEQYF.

The CDR3 spells CASSFGGAGTEAFF. CDR3 DNA: TGTGCCAGCAGTTTCGGGGGGGCTGGGACTGAAGCTTTCTTT. This chain links TRBV27 with TRBJ1-1, with D possibly matching TRBD1 (6 bases). Germline CDR1 reads MNHEY; CDR2 reads SMNVEV (reference sequence). This CDR3 region has 14 residues. The V and J ends lost 3 bases and 5 bases respectively, with 13 bases between them.

The chain couples TRBV14 to TRBJ2-3; D is ambiguous. Trimming pared 2 bases from V and 5 bases from J, leaving 2 bases between. The length of the CDR3 is 11 residues. CDR1 is SGHDN and CDR2 is FVKESK in the germline V gene. The CDR3 protein is CASSQQDTQYF. The CDR3 region has the DNA TGTGCCAGCAGCCAACAAGATACGCAGTATTTT.

This chain uses TRBV6-5 with TRBJ1-5; no clear D gene. This CDR3 region has 15 residues. Germline V CDR1 and CDR2: MNHEY, SVGAGI. The germline V and J ends were trimmed by 0 bases and 1 base, with 7 bases remaining between them. The CDR3, as DNA: TGTGCCAGCAGTTACTCGCGGGGAAGCAATCAGCCCCAGCATTTT. Translated: CASSYSRGSNQPQHF.

This clone was seen only a few times. The gene calls are TRBV5-6 and TRBJ2-2; 9 positions match TRBD2. V shed 4 bases, J shed 5 bases, and the junction held 9 bases outside the gene matches. Germline V gives CDR1 SGHDT, CDR2 YYEEEE. The CDR3 has 16 amino acids. The CDR3 sequence: CASSIFSGSGTGELFF. The DNA of the CDR3 is TGTGCCAGCAGCATATTTAGCGGGAGTGGTACCGGGGAGCTGTTTTTT.

This clone was observed a handful of times. This rearrangement joins TRBV9 to TRBJ2-1; D might be TRBD1 (6 bases). Per the germline V gene, CDR1 is SGDLS and CDR2 is YYNGEE. This CDR3 has 16 amino acids. The V end lost 3 bases, the J end lost 2 bases, and 15 bases lay between the germline ends. The DNA for the CDR3 is TGTGCCAGCAGCGGTCCTCAGGGGAGCGCCTACAATGAGCAGTTCTTC. It encodes CASSGPQGSAYNEQFF.

The chain carries TRBV6-6 and TRBJ1-2, with TRBD1 as a possible D gene (5 bases). Germline-derived CDR1 and CDR2 are MNHNY and SVGAGI (reference sequence). Trimming left V 7 bases short and J 7 bases short, with 13 bases between. The CDR3 covers 12 residues. CDR3: CASTPPGGGYTF. In DNA form, the CDR3 reads TGTGCCAGCACCCCTCCGGGGGGTGGCTACACCTTC.

The chain is built from TRBV4-3 and TRBJ1-5; 7 nucleotides align to TRBD1. There are 13 residues in the CDR3. V dropped 2 bases and J dropped 7; count of bases not matched to a gene: 2. Germline CDR1 is LGHNA and CDR2 is YSLEER. The chain's CDR3 is CASSQQGGQPQHF. CDR3 DNA sequence: TGCGCCAGCAGCCAACAGGGGGGACAGCCCCAGCATTTT.

The chain couples TRBV6-5 to TRBJ1-3; 8 bases line up with TRBD1. J was trimmed by 3 bases and V by 6 bases; bases with no gene match: 7. CDR3 length: 15 amino acids. The V gene's germline CDR1 is MNHEY and CDR2 SVGAGI. The DNA for the CDR3 is TGTGCCAGCAGCCTTGACAGGGGTGGTGGAAACACCATATATTTT. Amino acids: CASSLDRGGGNTIYF.

The V and J genes are TRBV9 and TRBJ1-3; D possibly corresponds to TRBD1 (5 bases). Germline values: CDR1 SGDLS, CDR2 YYNGEE. V was trimmed by 0 bases and J by 1 base, leaving 5 bases between them. CDR3 length equals 14 residues. The CDR3 nucleotides are TGTGCCAGCAGCGTAGAGGGGTCTGGAAACACCATATATTTT. Its protein is CASSVEGSGNTIYF.

This clone was detected a few times. This chain connects TRBV9 to TRBJ2-1; D gene ambiguous. The CDR3 spans 15 residues. Looked up from germline, CDR1 is SGDLS and CDR2 is YYNGEE. Trimming removed 3 bases at V and 4 bases at J, with 14 bases between. CDR3 sequence (DNA): TGTGCCAGCAGCGCCCCCCGCAGGCCGTACAATGAGCAGTTCTTC. Protein product: CASSAPRRPYNEQFF.

The genes are TRBV5-1 and TRBJ1-1; D is undetermined. Germline V gives CDR1 SGHRS, CDR2 YFSETQ. This CDR3 spans 13 amino acids. With 7 bases removed from V and 3 bases from J, the gap between germline ends came to 13 bases. As DNA, the CDR3 is TGCGCCAGCTCCCCCACAGTTTACACTGAAGCTTTCTTT. This gives the protein CASSPTVYTEAFF.

This chain joins TRBV5-6 and TRBJ2-6, with no clear D. The CDR3 runs 15 residues. Germline V gives CDR1 SGHDT, CDR2 YYEEEE. Trimming took 0 bases from V and 4 from J, leaving 8 bases between them. The CDR3: CASSLDRYGANVLTF. DNA of the CDR3: TGTGCCAGCAGCTTGGACCGGTACGGGGCCAACGTCCTGACTTTC.

The V call is TRBV6-6, the J call TRBJ2-1; TRBD1 matches 10 bases. This CDR3 is built from 15 residues. Germline-derived CDR1 and CDR2 are MNHNY and SVGAGI (reference sequence). J gave up 6 bases and V 4 bases, and 6 bases lay outside the gene matches. Here the CDR3 DNA reads TGTGCCAGCAGTTCGACAGGGGGCGTCGTCAATGAGCAGTTCTTC. It translates to CASSSTGGVVNEQFF.

The chain uses TRBV7-6 and TRBJ2-1, with TRBD2 identical over 7 bases. The CDR3 spans 17 residues. The germline V gene encodes CDR1 SGHVS and CDR2 FNYEAQ. The junction had 10 bases not matched to a gene; V was cut back by 1 base and J by 4 bases. The chain's CDR3 is CASSLEVPGGSYNEQFF. CDR3 DNA: TGTGCCAGCAGCTTAGAGGTCCCCGGCGGGAGTTACAATGAGCAGTTCTTC.

The gene calls are TRBV6-6 and TRBJ2-7, with 8 bases lining up with TRBD2. The V and J ends lost 3 bases and 5 bases, in that order; junction bases with no gene match: 6. There are 14 residues in the CDR3. The germline V gene encodes CDR1 MNHNY and CDR2 SVGAGI (reference sequence). DNA for the CDR3: TGTGCCAGCAGTTATGTTAGCGGGGAGGACGAGCAGTACTTC. This translates into CASSYVSGEDEQYF.

Comment on this clone: The same CDR3 can be traced to other DNA sequences in this sample. The chain combines TRBV6-4 with TRBJ1-6; D is unclear. Germline V gene lookup returns CDR1 MRHNA and CDR2 SNTAGT. The CDR3 covers 13 residues. Between the trimmed V and J ends, which lost 3 bases and 10 bases, there was a span of 10 bases. The CDR3, as DNA: TGTGCCAGCAGTGAGTCAGTATACTCACCCCTCCACTTT. Translation gives CASSESVYSPLHF.

The CDR3 here is CATSRTGKLETQYF. In DNA, the CDR3 is TGTGCCACATCAAGGACCGGGAAATTAGAGACCCAGTACTTC. This rearrangement joins TRBV25-1 to TRBJ2-5, with D possibly TRBD2 on 5 matching bases. CDR3 length: 14 amino acids. The germline V gene encodes CDR1 MGHDK and CDR2 SYGVNS. Deletions cut 10 bases from V and 4 bases from J, with 19 bases between.

The sample holds one count of this clone. The rearrangement links TRBV11-2 to TRBJ2-5, with TRBD2 matching over 8 bases. The CDR3 runs to 15 residues. Per the germline V gene, CDR1 is SGHAT and CDR2 is FQNNGV. With V trimmed by 5 bases and J by 4 bases, 9 bases remained unmatched. CDR3 sequence: CASSRSGGEVETQYF. The CDR3 coding sequence is TGTGCCAGCAGCCGCTCCGGGGGGGAAGTAGAGACCCAGTACTTC. Variable domain in full (rest from reference TRBV11-2 and TRBJ2-5): EAGVAQSPRYKIIEKRQSVAFWCNPISGHATLYWYQQILGQGPKLLIQFQNNGVVDDSQLPKDRFSAERLKGVDSTLKIQPAKLEDSAVYLCASSRSGGEVETQYFGPGTRLLVL.

The chain carries TRBV4-1 and TRBJ1-5; TRBD1 agrees at 12 bases. J gave up 4 bases and V 4 bases, and 8 bases lay outside the gene matches. Germline V gene data show CDR1 as MGHRA and CDR2 as YSYEKL. The CDR3 is made up of 17 amino acids. The CDR3 DNA sequence: TGCGCCAGCAGCCCCAACCCGGGACAGGGGGCTAATCAGCCCCAGCATTTT. This translates into CASSPNPGQGANQPQHF.

The rearrangement joins TRBV6-5 to TRBJ2-1; 13 nucleotides agree with TRBD2. From germline, CDR1 is MNHEY and CDR2 SVGAGI. The CDR3 runs 15 residues. Trimming removed 6 bases from V and 8 bases from J; junction bases left unmatched: 7. In DNA, the CDR3 is TGTGCCAGCAGGCGGACTAGCGGGAGTATCGATGAGCAGTTCTTC. Translation: CASRRTSGSIDEQFF.

The chain carries TRBV30 and TRBJ1-4; 9 nucleotides align to TRBD1. Trimming took 0 bases from V and 7 from J; bases not matched to a gene: 3. Germline CDR1 reads GTSNPN; CDR2 reads SVGIG (reference sequence). The CDR3 is made up of 14 amino acids. The CDR3 coding sequence is TGTGCCTGGAGTGTGGACAGGGGCAGTGAAAAACTGTTTTTT. Amino acid sequence: CAWSVDRGSEKLFF.

The chain joins TRBV4-3 to TRBJ2-7; 13 positions match TRBD2. The germline V gene encodes CDR1 LGHNA and CDR2 YSLEER. The CDR3 runs to 22 residues. The junction had 20 bases not matched to a gene; V was cut back by 3 bases and J by 0 bases. The CDR3, as DNA: TGCGCCAGCAGCCAGTCATATCTACCGGGACTAGCGGGGTCCCTGAGCTCCTACGAGCAGTACTTC. Its translation is CASSQSYLPGLAGSLSSYEQYF.

This clone was counted once. The chain links TRBV5-4 to TRBJ2-4; maybe TRBD2 (6 bases). This CDR3 is 14 amino acids long. Looked up from germline, CDR1 is SGHNT and CDR2 is YYREEE (reference sequence). Trimming removed 5 bases from V and 1 base from J, with 10 bases in between. CDR3 protein: CASREEGAKNIQYF. The CDR3 DNA sequence: TGTGCCAGCAGAGAGGAGGGGGCCAAAAACATTCAGTACTTC. Full variable domain (remainder filled in from reference TRBV5-4 and TRBJ2-4): ETGVTQSPTHLIKTRGQQVTLRCSSQSGHNTVSWYQQALGQGPQFIFQYYREEENGRGNFPPRFSGLQFPNYSSELNVNALELDDSALYLCASREEGAKNIQYFGAGTRLSVL.

This clone showed up just a few times. This CDR3 is CASSLGISGAYEQYF. The CDR3, as DNA: TGTGCCAGCAGCTTAGGGATTAGCGGAGCCTACGAGCAGTACTTC. This sequence joins TRBV7-2 and TRBJ2-7, with D maybe TRBD2 (6 bases). Germline V gene data show CDR1 as SGHTA and CDR2 as FQGNSA. Trimming took 1 base from V and 2 from J, leaving 12 bases between them. CDR3 length equals 15 residues.

V gene TRBV11-2 combines with J gene TRBJ2-5; a weak D match, TRBD2 (5 bases). V gave up 1 base and J gave up 7 bases, with 13 bases separating them. Looked up from germline, CDR1 is SGHAT and CDR2 is FQNNGV. The length of the CDR3 is 14 residues. CDR3 sequence: CASSLARGPATQYF. The CDR3 coding sequence is TGTGCCAGCAGCTTAGCTCGAGGGCCGGCGACCCAGTACTTC. Supplemented by reference TRBV11-2 and TRBJ2-5, the full variable domain reads EAGVAQSPRYKIIEKRQSVAFWCNPISGHATLYWYQQILGQGPKLLIQFQNNGVVDDSQLPKDRFSAERLKGVDSTLKIQPAKLEDSAVYLCASSLARGPATQYFGPGTRLLVL.

V gene TRBV15 combines with J gene TRBJ2-1; D remains ambiguous. The CDR3 loop spans 16 amino acids. V lost 0 bases to trimming and J lost 10 bases, with 19 bases between them. CDR1 is LNHNV and CDR2 is YYDKDF in the germline V gene (reference sequence). The CDR3 loop is CATSRDLGGSWLEQFF. CDR3 sequence (DNA): TGTGCCACCAGCAGAGATCTAGGTGGCTCCTGGTTGGAGCAGTTCTTC.

The rearrangement joins TRBV5-1 to TRBJ2-3; weak D call: TRBD1 (5 bases). Trimming took off 4 bases at V and 3 bases at J, with 18 bases between the two ends. Germline V gene sequence: CDR1 SGHRS, CDR2 YFSETQ. The CDR3 extends over 16 amino acids. In DNA form, the CDR3 reads TGCGCCAGCAGCCAGGGCAGGACCCTAGTTACAGATACGCAGTATTTT. Its protein product is CASSQGRTLVTDTQYF.

This chain connects TRBV5-6 to TRBJ2-3; TRBD2 matches 9 bases. J was trimmed by 2 bases and V by 0 bases; bases with no gene match: 10. This CDR3 has 18 residues. Germline CDR1 SGHDT, CDR2 YYEEEE. CDR3 DNA: TGTGCCAGCAGCTTGGGGAGTGGGCGGGGGGGAGTCACAGATACGCAGTATTTT. Its translation is CASSLGSGRGGVTDTQYF.